This T cell receptor beta chain was documented in a study of cytomegalovirus exposure and HLA in healthy donors. Study-level results: The CMV antigen specificity of a few CMV-associated chains was confirmed through in vitro analysis.

The donors formed part of the 120-subject validation cohort, distinct from the approximately 630-subject first cohort. Germline assignment: CDR1 MNHNS and CDR2 SASEGT. J gave up 6 bases and V 1 base, and 2 bases lay outside the gene matches. The CDR3 loop spans 14 amino acids. About this clone itself: Its matching antigen is unknown.

Assay: immunoSEQ multiplex PCR; the TCRdb copy retains only in-frame clones and omits some. The sample lists about 190,000 clones; 84% were seen once. The receptor comes from a man younger than 30 in good health and CMV-seropositive. V is TRBV6-1 and J is TRBJ2-3; 9 bases agree with TRBD1. Sequenced sample: PBMCs. For the CDR3, the DNA is TGTGCCAGCAGTGAAGGGACAGGGGTGGATACGCAGTATTTT. Translating gives CASSEGTGVDTQYF.